This T cell receptor (beta chain) was observed in a study of T cells in Graves' hyperthyroidism and ophthalmopathy. Amplified TCR beta CDR3 regions derived from RNA transcripts. The TCR CDR3 first-round RT-PCR relied on the HTBI primer set. Via MiXCR, TCRdb re-called the multiplex PCR reads, giving one row per CDR3 protein. This sample yields around 500,000 distinct CDR3 sequences, of which roughly 14% are seen a single time; roughly 17% belongs to the top ten. Patients were aged 18 to 65, had disease duration under 2 months, and had newly diagnosed hyperthyroidism. Uncontrolled infection, other autoimmune disease, pregnancy and lactation each barred patients from inclusion. General study results and limits: In the analysis, a 13 V-J model separated ophthalmopathy from stable hyperthyroidism. Blood shared most expanded thyroid clonotypes above 0.001.

With regard to this clonotype: Its antigen remains unidentified.

V shed 4 bases and J shed 2 bases, with 11 bases lying between them. The CDR3 runs 14 residues. Germline-derived CDR1 and CDR2 are GTSNPN and SVGIG (reference sequence). This TCR was recovered from a woman aged 18-29 years with Graves' hyperthyroidism. Input material: blood. The V and J genes are TRBV30 and TRBJ2-2; D remains ambiguous. This CDR3 reads CAWMAVFNTGELFF. CDR3 in DNA: TGTGCCTGGATGGCGGTCTTCAACACCGGGGAGCTGTTTTTT.